This T cell receptor (beta chain) was retrieved from a study of resident and recirculating memory T cells in vitiligo. Method: immunoSEQ multiplex PCR; TCRdb's copy keeps in-frame clones and lacks some. The table has 40,000 to 45,000 clones, about 93% seen once. Confetti depigmentation, marking active vitiligo, was absent in these patients. V lost 5 bases, J lost 4 bases, and 13 bases lay in between. Germline CDR1 and CDR2: SEHNR and FQNEAQ (reference sequence). CDR3 length: 14 amino acids. Material for sequencing was blood. The sequence was obtained from a male donor with vitiligo. The rearrangement uses TRBV7-9 and TRBJ2-3; D remains unclear. CDR3 in amino acids: CASSPPVRSDTQYF. The DNA of the CDR3 is TGTGCCAGCAGCCCACCCGTCAGGTCAGATACGCAGTATTTT. Drawing the rest from reference TRBV7-9 and TRBJ2-3, the complete variable domain is DTGVSQNPRHKITKRGQNVTFRCDPISEHNRLYWYRQTLGQGPEFLTYFQNEAQLEKSRLLSDRFSAERPKGSFSTLEIQRTEQGDSAMYLCASSPPVRSDTQYFGPGTRLTVL.